This T cell receptor (beta chain) was sequenced for a study of graft-versus-host responses after intestinal transplantation. Comment on this clone: Antigen specificity is unknown.

The CDR3 has 16 amino acids. Germline CDR1 and CDR2: MNHEY and SMNVEV (reference sequence). The ends were cut back, 5 bases at V and 3 bases at J, with 17 bases in the middle. Assay: immunoSEQ multiplex PCR; the TCRdb copy retains only in-frame clones and omits some. This table holds 100,000 to 110,000 clones, roughly 84% found once. Specimen: unstimulated CD4+ T cells sorted from spleen or lymph node cells, collected before transplant. This clonotype was sampled from a human donor who was the organ donor for an intestinal transplant. V is TRBV27 and J is TRBJ2-1, with D perhaps matching TRBD1 or TRBD2 (6 bases each). CDR3 loop: CASSPTPGANYNEQFF. In nucleotides, the CDR3 is TGTGCCAGCAGTCCCACTCCGGGGGCCAACTACAATGAGCAGTTCTTC.